Listed here are 18 T cell receptor beta chains from one sample, sequenced in a study of immune evolution from preneoplasia to lung adenocarcinoma (dated by TCRdb to the early 2020s). Library creation used the immunoSEQ multiplex PCR assay. Here the immuneACCESS table is served through TCRdb, limited to in-frame sequences with V and J called. Missing clones are a known gap in these copies; in checked studies unresolved V genes cover under half, and the rest lacks a known reason. The sample table holds roughly 4,800 clones, of which about 85% were seen once. The top ten constitute about 20% of the sample. Source material: FFPE adjacent normal lung tissue. These receptors were obtained from an older donor with lung adenocarcinoma.

The sample holds one count of this clone. The rearrangement links TRBV6-1 to TRBJ2-7; TRBD1 agrees at 8 bases. Germline CDR1 is MNHNS and CDR2 is SASEGT. Trimming took 7 bases from V and 0 from J; bases not matched to a gene: 8. CDR3 length: 15 residues. CDR3 DNA sequence: TGTGCCAGCAAGCAGGGGGCACTAGGCTCCTACGAGCAGTACTTC. Protein: CASKQGALGSYEQYF.

The genes are TRBV6-5 and TRBJ1-5; D ambiguous. V dropped 5 bases and J dropped 4 bases, with 9 bases sitting between them. The CDR3 consists of 13 residues. Germline V gives CDR1 MNHEY, CDR2 SVGAGI. CDR3 amino acids: CASSHDGNQPQHF. CDR3 in DNA: TGTGCCAGCAGTCACGACGGAAATCAGCCCCAGCATTTT.

The rearrangement uses TRBV28 and TRBJ1-1; D unresolved. Germline values: CDR1 MDHEN, CDR2 SYDVKM. This CDR3 is 13 amino acids long. Trimming pared 3 bases from V and 1 base from J, leaving 6 bases between. This CDR3 is CASSLGGNTEAFF. CDR3 nucleotides: TGTGCCAGCAGTTTGGGTGGGAACACTGAAGCTTTCTTT.

This chain connects TRBV7-2 to TRBJ2-3; D might be TRBD1 (6 bases). Trimming took 3 bases from V and 4 from J, leaving 11 bases between them. CDR1 and CDR2 from the germline V gene are SGHTA and FQGNSA. The length of the CDR3 is 14 residues. CDR3 amino acids: CASSFGNRADTQYF. CDR3 coding DNA: TGTGCCAGCAGCTTCGGGAACAGGGCAGATACGCAGTATTTT.

This clone appeared a few times. The chain joins TRBV30 to TRBJ1-1; D is undetermined. The CDR3 has 14 amino acids. Trimming left V 6 bases short and J 0 bases short, with 14 bases between. Germline V lookup: CDR1 GTSNPN, CDR2 SVGIG (reference sequence). CDR3 in DNA: TGTGCCTGTGCAGGTTACCCAGTGAACACTGAAGCTTTCTTT. Amino acids: CACAGYPVNTEAFF.

The rearrangement links TRBV7-9 to TRBJ2-7, with 11 nucleotides matching TRBD2. CDR1 is SEHNR and CDR2 is FQNEAQ in the germline V gene (reference sequence). V lost 1 base to trimming and J lost 2 bases; unmatched junction nucleotides: 7. The length of the CDR3 is 17 residues. CDR3 sequence (DNA): TGTGCCAGCAGCTTAGGGGGGACTAGCGGATTTACCTACGAGCAGTACTTC. As protein: CASSLGGTSGFTYEQYF.

The CDR3 DNA reads TGTGCCAGCAGCCTCCGTTACGAGCAGTACTTC. As protein: CASSLRYEQYF. This chain joins TRBV28 and TRBJ2-7; D gene uncertain. Trimming pared 6 bases from V and 4 bases from J, leaving 7 bases between. This CDR3 spans 11 amino acids. The germline gives CDR1 MDHEN, CDR2 SYDVKM.

V usage is TRBV29-1 and J usage is TRBJ1-4; D may be TRBD1 (6 bases). The V end lost 6 bases, the J end lost 0 bases, and 11 bases lay between the germline ends. This CDR3 spans 14 amino acids. The germline CDR1 and CDR2 sequences are SQVTM and ANQGSEA. CDR3 DNA sequence: TGCAGCGTGGGGGACATTGCAACTAATGAAAAACTGTTTTTT. Translation gives CSVGDIATNEKLFF.

The chain is built from TRBV6-6 and TRBJ2-7, with 9 bases matching TRBD2. Unmatched junction bases numbered 5, after V lost 6 bases and J lost 2 bases. This CDR3 comprises 14 residues. Germline CDR1 MNHNY, CDR2 SVGAGI (reference sequence). CDR3 region: CASRELAGAYEQYF. In DNA, the CDR3 is TGTGCCAGCAGAGAACTAGCGGGCGCCTACGAGCAGTACTTC.

The rearrangement joins TRBV5-4 to TRBJ1-1; possibly TRBD1 for D (5 bases). CDR3 length equals 15 residues. V lost 0 bases, J lost 4 bases, and 13 bases lay in between. Germline V gives CDR1 SGHNT, CDR2 YYREEE (reference sequence). The DNA for the CDR3 is TGTGCCAGCAGCTTGGAGCAGGGTGCGGCCACTGAAGCTTTCTTT. It translates to CASSLEQGAATEAFF.

With regard to this clone: This sample also contains other DNA sequences that code for the same CDR3. The CDR3 coding sequence is TGTGCCATCAGCCAGACTAGCGGGAATACAGATACGCAGTATTTT. This encodes CAISQTSGNTDTQYF. The rearrangement links TRBV10-3 to TRBJ2-3; 11 bases line up with TRBD2. The CDR3 has 15 amino acids. J lost 3 bases, V lost 6 bases, and 5 bases had no gene match. CDR1 is ENHRY and CDR2 is SYGVKD in the germline V gene.

V and J are TRBV5-1 and TRBJ2-7; maybe TRBD1 (5 bases). This CDR3 is 16 amino acids long. The V end was cut by 0 bases, the J end by 4 bases, with 17 bases between. From germline, CDR1 is SGHRS and CDR2 YFSETQ. The CDR3: CASSLGFVGQLYEQYF. Written as DNA, the CDR3 is TGCGCCAGCAGCTTGGGATTCGTCGGACAACTTTACGAGCAGTACTTC.

V usage is TRBV6-5 and J usage is TRBJ2-2; D uncertain. In germline, CDR1 is MNHEY, CDR2 SVGAGI. Trimming cost V 0 bases and J 3 bases, with 11 bases left between them. The CDR3 sequence is 16 residues long. The CDR3: CASSYSMARHTGELFF. The CDR3 DNA is TGTGCCAGCAGTTACTCGATGGCAAGACACACCGGGGAGCTGTTTTTT.

The V gene is TRBV15, the J gene TRBJ2-1; D ambiguous. The CDR3 contains 14 residues. The V end lost 8 bases, the J end lost 6 bases, and 17 bases lay between the germline ends. Germline V lookup: CDR1 LNHNV, CDR2 YYDKDF (reference sequence). The CDR3 nucleotides are TGTGCCACCGAGGCCGGTAAGACCCTCAATGAGCAGTTCTTC. Protein: CATEAGKTLNEQFF.

The V gene is TRBV20-1, the J gene TRBJ1-2, with a weak D call TRBD1 (5 bases). Germline assignment: CDR1 DFQATT and CDR2 SNEGSKA (reference sequence). V shed 6 bases and J shed 13 bases, with 18 bases lying between them. The CDR3 covers 11 residues. The CDR3 region is CSANSREVFTF. CDR3 nucleotides: TGCAGTGCCAACAGCAGGGAGGTTTTCACCTTC.

J is TRBJ2-7 and V is TRBV10-3; tentative D call: TRBD1 (5 bases). In germline, CDR1 is ENHRY, CDR2 SYGVKD. There are 13 residues in the CDR3. V was trimmed by 4 bases and J by 5 bases, leaving 12 bases between them. CDR3 sequence reads: CAISVAGMDEQYF. CDR3 in DNA: TGTGCCATCAGTGTTGCAGGGATGGACGAGCAGTACTTC.

The chain employs TRBV5-1 and TRBJ2-7, with a tentative D call TRBD2 (6 bases). CDR1 is SGHRS and CDR2 is YFSETQ in the germline V gene. The CDR3 runs 14 residues. V was pared by 4 bases and J by 6 bases, with 17 bases between. The CDR3 DNA sequence: TGCGCCAGCAGCCTAGGGGCGGGAACGGGCGAGCAGTACTTC. Translated, it gives CASSLGAGTGEQYF.

The chain recombines TRBV28 with TRBJ2-2; the D gene is possibly TRBD2 (6 bases). The germline V gene has CDR1 MDHEN and CDR2 SYDVKM. V shed 3 bases and J shed 5 bases, with 7 bases lying between them. The CDR3 length is 13 residues. CDR3 residues: CASSLAGTGELFF. CDR3 DNA: TGTGCCAGCAGTTTGGCGGGGACCGGGGAGCTGTTTTTT.